The rows below give T cell receptor beta chains drawn from one sample of a study of human T cells and chemical hapten exposure. TCRdb called the 5' RACE reads again in MiXCR, with one record for every CDR3 protein. This sample has about 140,000 distinct CDR3 sequences, with 4.1% found just once. These receptors came from a female donor in good health. Each CDR3 is given with its conserved first and last residue. A D gene is named only where the DNA matches it firmly. Clone size appears in some rows only: once, few, many, or a class for an expanded clone.

clone_size	d_call	j_call	v_call	cdr3_nt	cdr3_aa
-	-	TRBJ1-5	TRBV6-1	TGTGCCAGCAGCTTTTGGGGGAAGGGCAATCAGCCCCAGCATTTT	CASSFWGKGNQPQHF
many	TRBD2	TRBJ2-5	TRBV6-6	TGTGCCAGCAGTTACCCCCGGGGTAGCGGGGGGGCCGGTGAGACCCAGTACTTC	CASSYPRGSGGAGETQYF
many	-	TRBJ1-1	TRBV20-1	TGCAGTGCTAGCGTCGATATGAACACTGAAGCTTTCTTT	CSASVDMNTEAFF
few	-	TRBJ1-5	TRBV6-5	TGTGCCAGCAGTCCCACCAAAGTGGGGGTGTTCGGACAGCCCCAGCATTTT	CASSPTKVGVFGQPQHF
few	TRBD1	TRBJ1-1	TRBV2	TGTGCCAGCAAAGGACAGGGGGAATGGTCTGAAGCTTTCTTT	CASKGQGEWSEAFF
many	-	TRBJ2-3	TRBV5-4	TGTGCCAGCAGCTTGTCAATACGGACCTCTCGCACAGATACGCAGTATTTT	CASSLSIRTSRTDTQYF
many	-	TRBJ2-7	TRBV7-2	TGTGCCAGCAGCGTGACGGGGGGCTCGTACGAGCAGTACTTC	CASSVTGGSYEQYF
few	TRBD2	TRBJ2-3	TRBV12-3/TRBV12-4	TGTGCCAGCAGCCCGGGACTAGCGGATAGCACAGATACGCAGTATTTT	CASSPGLADSTDTQYF
many	TRBD2	TRBJ2-3	TRBV11-2	TGTGCCAGCAGCTTTCAACGATTTAGCGGGGGGGCGTCAGATACGCAGTATTTT	CASSFQRFSGGASDTQYF
-	TRBD2	TRBJ2-1	TRBV10-3	TGTGCCATCAGGAGCAGCGGGGGGGCCACCCATGAGCAGTTCTTC	CAIRSSGGATHEQFF
few	-	TRBJ2-3	TRBV5-1	TGCGCCAGCAGCTATTCTACATCTAGCCGGACCACAGATACGCAGTATTTT	CASSYSTSSRTTDTQYF
-	-	TRBJ2-7	TRBV6-6	TGTGCCAGCAGTTTACTAGCAGCCTCCTACGAGCAGTACTTC	CASSLLAASYEQYF
many	TRBD2	TRBJ2-5	TRBV5-1	TGCGCCAGCGGACTAGCGGGGGGGCGCCAAGAGACCCAGTACTTC	CASGLAGGRQETQYF
many	TRBD1	TRBJ1-6	TRBV3-1	TGTGCCAGCAGCCGCCCGACAGGGGGCAGAATTCCACCCCTCCACTTT	CASSRPTGGRIPPLHF
many	-	TRBJ2-1	TRBV20-1	TGCAGTGCTCCGGACCTACGATTTGAGCAGTTCTTC	CSAPDLRFEQFF
many	TRBD1	TRBJ1-1	TRBV5-6	TGTGCCAGCAGCTGGACAGGGCTCGCTGAAGCTTTCTTT	CASSWTGLAEAFF
-	-	TRBJ1-5	TRBV6-5	TGTGCCAGCAAACGAAACCGGGACGGCGATCAGCCCCAGCATTTT	CASKRNRDGDQPQHF
many	-	TRBJ1-2	TRBV25-1	TGTGCCAGCAGTGATGGGAGGGTCGAGGGTGGCTACACCTTC	CASSDGRVEGGYTF
many	TRBD2	TRBJ2-3	TRBV24-1	TGTGCCACCAGTGACCCCCGGACTAGCGCAGATACGCAGTATTTT	CATSDPRTSADTQYF
-	TRBD2	TRBJ2-5	TRBV6-1	TGTGCCACAGGACTAGCGGGGGGGCTGGAGACCCAGTACTTC	CATGLAGGLETQYF
many	-	TRBJ2-7	TRBV9	TGTGCCAGCAGTTTAACGAGCGGACTACCTGACGAGCAGTACTTC	CASSLTSGLPDEQYF
many	TRBD2	TRBJ2-1	TRBV2	TGTGCCAGCAGAAGACTAGCTACTAACAATGAGCAGTTCTTC	CASRRLATNNEQFF
many	TRBD2	TRBJ2-3	TRBV5-6	TGTGCCAGCAGCCCCGGACTAGCGGGCGGCATCGGCACAGATACGCAGTATTTT	CASSPGLAGGIGTDTQYF
many	TRBD2	TRBJ2-1	TRBV11-2	TGTGCCAGCAGCTTAGACCCTGGGAGGGTTAAGTACAATGAGCAGTTCTTC	CASSLDPGRVKYNEQFF
many	-	TRBJ2-7	TRBV20-1	TGCAGTGCCAGAGAGGGGCAGGTGCGGGGTTACGAGCAGTACTTC	CSAREGQVRGYEQYF
few	-	TRBJ1-1	TRBV4-3	TGCGCCAGCAGCCAAGATCGGGGGGGCGTCGGGAAAACTGAAGCTTTCTTT	CASSQDRGGVGKTEAFF
once	-	TRBJ2-3	TRBV28	TGTGCCAGCGGGAAAACAGATACGCAGTATTTT	CASGKTDTQYF
many	-	TRBJ2-7	TRBV7-8	TGTGCCAGCAGCCTTCCAGGGGATTCCTACGAGCAGTACTTC	CASSLPGDSYEQYF
many	TRBD2	TRBJ2-1	TRBV3-1	TGTGCCAGCAGCCAGCAGGCCACTAGCGGACCATACAATGAGCAGTTCTTC	CASSQQATSGPYNEQFF
-	-	TRBJ2-7	TRBV18	TGTGCCAGCTCACCCCAGAGCCCAAAAGGATACGAGCAGTACTTC	CASSPQSPKGYEQYF
-	-	TRBJ2-3	TRBV6-6	TGTGCCAGCAGTCAGACTAGAACTACGCAGTATTTT	CASSQTRTTQYF
many	-	TRBJ1-1	TRBV2	TGTGCCAGCAGTGGGGGACGACTTTCTGAAGCTTTCTTT	CASSGGRLSEAFF
many	-	TRBJ2-1	TRBV12-3/TRBV12-4	TGTGCCAGCAGTTTCGCCCGGCATGAGCAGTTCTTC	CASSFARHEQFF
-	-	TRBJ1-4	TRBV11-2	TGTGCCAGCAGGGATTGTGTCACTAATGAAAAACTGTTTTTT	CASRDCVTNEKLFF
many	-	TRBJ2-3	TRBV10-3	TGTGCCATCAGTGAGTCGGGAGCAGATACGCAGTATTTT	CAISESGADTQYF
many	TRBD1	TRBJ2-2	TRBV15	TGTGCCACCAGCAGCGGACAGGGGAACACCGGGGAGCTGTTTTTT	CATSSGQGNTGELFF
many	-	TRBJ1-5	TRBV6-2/TRBV6-3	TGTGCCAGCAACCCTACAGGGAATAATCAGCCCCAGCATTTT	CASNPTGNNQPQHF
many	TRBD1	TRBJ1-2	TRBV27	TGTGCCAGCAGCCCGGACAGGGGGCTGAATGGCTACACCTTC	CASSPDRGLNGYTF
few	TRBD1	TRBJ1-2	TRBV7-2	TGTGCCAGCAGCTTAGACCATCGGACAGGCCGTAACTATGGCTACACCTTC	CASSLDHRTGRNYGYTF
-	-	TRBJ2-3	TRBV29-1	TGCAGCGTTGCACCGACCCCTGGTCGGACAGATACGCAGTATTTT	CSVAPTPGRTDTQYF